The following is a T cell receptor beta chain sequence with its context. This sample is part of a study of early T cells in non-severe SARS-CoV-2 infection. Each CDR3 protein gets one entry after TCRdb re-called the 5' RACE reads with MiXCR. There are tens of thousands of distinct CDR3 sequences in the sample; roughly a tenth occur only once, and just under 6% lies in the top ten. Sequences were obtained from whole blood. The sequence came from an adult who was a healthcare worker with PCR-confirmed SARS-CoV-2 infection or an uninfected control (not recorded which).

CDR3 sequence reads: CASSEFSANSEQFF. The CDR3 coding sequence is TGTGCCAGCAGTGAATTCTCGGCCAATAGTGAGCAGTTCTTC. The chain couples TRBV2 to TRBJ2-1, with unresolved D. V was trimmed by 2 bases and J by 9 bases, leaving 14 bases between them. Germline V CDR1 and CDR2: SNHLY, FYNNEI. This CDR3 contains 14 residues.